A selection of T cell receptor beta chains follows, all from one sample in a study of blood T cell repertoires in COVID-19. The table came from immunoSEQ multiplex PCR; TCRdb's copy has only in-frame clones and leaves some out. This repertoire shows around 150,000 clones, 93% found once; its top ten account for just under 2%. Sequencing was performed on peripheral blood. Every receptor here comes from a woman aged 55-70 years with COVID-19, enrolled during active disease. CDR3s include the opening cysteine and the closing phenylalanine or tryptophan. A D gene is named only where the DNA matches it firmly. Not every row has a clone size; where given, it reads once, few, many or a size class.

J: TRBJ2-5; V: TRBV5-1; D: -; size: once; DNA: TGCGCCAGCAGCTCCGGGACAAATGGGCAGACCCAGTACTTC; CDR3: CASSSGTNGQTQYF
J: TRBJ1-5; V: TRBV19; D: TRBD1; size: -; DNA: TGTGCCAGTACCCTGACAGGGTCACGACAGCCCCAGCATTTT; CDR3: CASTLTGSRQPQHF
J: TRBJ1-5; V: TRBV4-2; D: -; size: -; DNA: TGTGCCAGCACCCAAGGGCGGAATAGCAATCAGCCCCAGCATTTT; CDR3: CASTQGRNSNQPQHF
J: TRBJ1-2; V: TRBV15; D: -; size: -; DNA: TGTGCCACCAGCAGAGATCAAGAGTATGGCTACACCTTC; CDR3: CATSRDQEYGYTF
J: TRBJ1-2; V: TRBV5-4; D: -; size: once; DNA: TGTGCCAGCAGCTACAGGGACCCGAACTATGGCTACACCTTC; CDR3: CASSYRDPNYGYTF
J: TRBJ1-5; V: TRBV11-3; D: -; size: -; DNA: TGTGCCAGCAGCTTGATGTGCAGGGCTTATAGCAATCAGCCCCAGCATTTT; CDR3: CASSLMCRAYSNQPQHF
J: TRBJ1-1; V: TRBV6-2/TRBV6-3; D: TRBD1; size: -; DNA: TGTGCCAGCAGTTCAGGACAGGGTTCTTGGACTGAAGCTTTCTTT; CDR3: CASSSGQGSWTEAFF
J: TRBJ2-1; V: TRBV6-2/TRBV6-3; D: -; size: -; DNA: TGTGCCAGCAGCCTTCAGAGGGGGAATGAGCAGTTCTTC; CDR3: CASSLQRGNEQFF
J: TRBJ1-5; V: TRBV5-6; D: -; size: -; DNA: TGTGCCAGCACCTCGGGGGGGGGTCAGCCCCAGCATTTT; CDR3: CASTSGGGQPQHF
J: TRBJ1-5; V: TRBV16; D: TRBD1; size: -; DNA: TGTGCCAGCAGCCAAGGGGACAGGACCAATCAGCCCCAGCATTTT; CDR3: CASSQGDRTNQPQHF
J: TRBJ1-3; V: TRBV7-9; D: -; size: few; DNA: TGTGCCAGCACCGTGGGGGGCTCTGGAAACACCATATATTTT; CDR3: CASTVGGSGNTIYF
J: TRBJ1-2; V: TRBV7-6; D: TRBD1; size: -; DNA: TGTGCCAGCAGCTTATCGACAGGGACTAGTGGGGGCTACACCTTC; CDR3: CASSLSTGTSGGYTF
J: TRBJ1-6; V: TRBV29-1; D: TRBD1; size: -; DNA: TGCAGCGTTGAACCTATCCAGGGGGGAAGCTCCTATAATTCACCCCTCCACTTT; CDR3: CSVEPIQGGSSYNSPLHF
J: TRBJ2-3; V: TRBV6-5; D: -; size: -; DNA: TGTGCCAGCAAGGATGGCGGGCTCGGCACAGATACGCAGTATTTT; CDR3: CASKDGGLGTDTQYF
J: TRBJ2-2; V: TRBV6-5; D: -; size: -; DNA: TGTGCCAGCAGTACGGGACAAGTAACCGGGGAGCTGTTTTTT; CDR3: CASSTGQVTGELFF
J: TRBJ1-3; V: TRBV6-5; D: TRBD1; size: -; DNA: TGTGCCAGCATCGACAGGGGCCTGGGAAACACCATATATTTT; CDR3: CASIDRGLGNTIYF
J: TRBJ2-1; V: TRBV18; D: TRBD1; size: -; DNA: TGTGCCAGCTCACCACCCGGGACAGGGCGTGATGAGCAGTTCTTC; CDR3: CASSPPGTGRDEQFF
J: TRBJ1-1; V: TRBV18; D: -; size: -; DNA: TGTGCCAGCTCACCACCGAACAGGGTGAACACTGAAGCTTTCTTT; CDR3: CASSPPNRVNTEAFF
J: TRBJ1-3; V: TRBV15; D: -; size: -; DNA: TGTGCCACCAGCAGAAGTGGGCGAACTGGAAACACCATATATTTT; CDR3: CATSRSGRTGNTIYF
J: TRBJ1-2; V: TRBV11-2; D: TRBD1; size: -; DNA: TGTGCCAGCAGCCCCGGGACAGCCTATGGCTACACCTTC; CDR3: CASSPGTAYGYTF
J: TRBJ1-5; V: TRBV28; D: -; size: once; DNA: TGTGCCAGCAGCGAGTATAGCAATCAGCCCCAGCATTTT; CDR3: CASSEYSNQPQHF
J: TRBJ1-2; V: TRBV6-2/TRBV6-3; D: -; size: -; DNA: TGTGCCAGCAGTTACTCGGCAGGGTTGGATGGCTACACCTTC; CDR3: CASSYSAGLDGYTF
J: TRBJ1-2; V: TRBV2; D: -; size: -; DNA: TGTGCCAGCAGTGTCGGAGGCGGTGGCTACACCTTC; CDR3: CASSVGGGGYTF
J: TRBJ1-4; V: TRBV2; D: TRBD1; size: -; DNA: TGTGCCAGCAGGCTAAGACAGGGGGGAGAAGAAAAACTGTTTTTT; CDR3: CASRLRQGGEEKLFF
J: TRBJ2-3; V: TRBV6-4; D: TRBD1; size: -; DNA: TGTGCCAGCGGGGACAGGGAGGAACTTCTCACAGATACGCAGTATTTT; CDR3: CASGDREELLTDTQYF
J: TRBJ2-2; V: TRBV29-1; D: -; size: -; DNA: TGCAGCGTTGGGGGACTCTCCACCGGGGAGCTGTTTTTT; CDR3: CSVGGLSTGELFF
J: TRBJ1-1; V: TRBV18; D: -; size: -; DNA: TGTGCCAGCTCACCAGCGATGAACACTGAAGCTTTCTTT; CDR3: CASSPAMNTEAFF
J: TRBJ1-2; V: TRBV10-3; D: -; size: -; DNA: TGTGCCATCAGTGAGTACCAGGAAGTTTCCTACACCTTC; CDR3: CAISEYQEVSYTF
J: TRBJ1-1; V: TRBV7-2; D: TRBD1; size: -; DNA: TGTGCCAGCACAGCTTACTCAGGGGGCACTGAAGCTTTCTTT; CDR3: CASTAYSGGTEAFF
J: TRBJ1-2; V: TRBV7-9; D: -; size: -; DNA: TGTGCCAGCAGCTCGTCGATCAGGGTCGGCTATGGCTACACCTTC; CDR3: CASSSSIRVGYGYTF
J: TRBJ1-2; V: TRBV6-5; D: -; size: -; DNA: TGTGCCAGCAGTTATTCAGGTTATGGCTACACCTTC; CDR3: CASSYSGYGYTF